This record covers a single T cell receptor (beta chain). The Seattle site enrolled patients during active infection and followed them longitudinally. This specimen belongs to a study of blood T cell repertoires in COVID-19. Overall study context: PBMCs, B-cell-depleted T cells, or T cells were the source of the cDNA or gDNA that made up the material.

Per the authors' pipeline: Reference gene primer amplification gave nucleated cell count estimates. Profiled with immunoSEQ multiplex PCR; TCRdb holds only in-frame clones, not every one. The D gene and trimming were derived from the DNA, and the V and J assignments and clone size from that table. Here the sample spans approximately 350,000 clones, approximately 86% being singletons. Sequences were obtained from peripheral blood. The TCR originated in a woman aged 60-70 years with COVID-19, enrolled during active disease.

The CDR3 sequence: CASSLVGTVFTGELFF. CDR3 in DNA: TGCGCCAGCAGCTTGGTAGGCACAGTCTTCACCGGGGAGCTGTTTTTT. The J gene is TRBJ2-2, the V gene TRBV5-1; no clear D gene. Germline-derived CDR1 and CDR2 are SGHRS and YFSETQ. Trimming cost V 0 bases and J 4 bases, with 13 bases left between them. The length of the CDR3 is 16 residues.